This record looks at one T cell receptor (beta chain) sequence and its context. A second about 7 to 12 cycle PCR used barcoded and J-beta primers. MiXCR, applied by TCRdb to the 5' RACE reads, yields one record per CDR3 protein. This table holds around 1,100,000 distinct CDR3 sequences, around two fifths found once. This specimen belongs to a study of blood T cells in healthy people across ages. CDR3 size: 15 residues. Germline V gene data show CDR1 as MNHEY and CDR2 as SVGEGT. Trimming removed 7 bases from V and 6 bases from J; junction bases left unmatched: 11. The chain links TRBV6-2 or TRBV6-3 to TRBJ1-5; 8 nucleotides agree with TRBD1. The TCR originated in a young man in good health. Material for sequencing was blood. The CDR3 here is CASTPTGAIGQPQHF. As DNA, the CDR3 is TGTGCCAGCACCCCGACAGGGGCTATCGGTCAGCCCCAGCATTTT.